These 7 T cell receptor beta chains share one sample of origin, sequenced in a study of blood T cell repertoires in COVID-19. The table came from immunoSEQ multiplex PCR; TCRdb's copy has only in-frame clones and leaves some out. The table lists roughly 190,000 clones, around nine tenths of them singletons, with 1.1% in the top ten. The source material was peripheral blood. These receptors originate from a man under 40 with acute or convalescent COVID-19.

The chain employs TRBV5-6 and TRBJ1-1, with a possible D match to TRBD1 (6 bases). In germline, CDR1 is SGHDT, CDR2 YYEEEE. The V end lost 2 bases, the J end lost 0 bases, and 11 bases lay between the germline ends. The CDR3 extends over 15 amino acids. The CDR3 here is CASSFFNRVNTEAFF. As DNA, the CDR3 is TGTGCCAGCAGCTTCTTTAACAGGGTGAACACTGAAGCTTTCTTT.

The chain uses TRBV24-1 and TRBJ2-6; 8 bases agree with TRBD1. The CDR3 is made up of 16 amino acids. Germline assignment: CDR1 KGHDR and CDR2 SFDVKD. V was clipped by 2 bases and J by 2 bases; unmatched bases: 1. CDR3 nucleotides: TGTGCCACCAGTGATTACAGGGGGGCTGGGGCCAACGTCCTGACTTTC. Protein sequence: CATSDYRGAGANVLTF.

The V and J genes are TRBV19 and TRBJ1-5, with TRBD1 matching over 8 bases. CDR3 length equals 14 residues. V shed 9 bases, J shed 6 bases, and the junction held 10 bases outside the gene matches. Germline CDR1 reads LNHDA; CDR2 reads SQIVND (reference sequence). The CDR3 reads CASQDRVLGQPQHF. CDR3 coding DNA: TGTGCCAGCCAGGACAGGGTTTTGGGTCAGCCCCAGCATTTT.

The chain links TRBV5-4 to TRBJ2-1, with 8 bases lining up with TRBD1. V was clipped by 4 bases and J by 3 bases; unmatched bases: 6. Germline V CDR1 and CDR2: SGHNT, YYREEE (reference sequence). The CDR3 contains 15 residues. This CDR3 is CASSPDRGHYNEQFF. The CDR3 nucleotides read TGTGCCAGCAGCCCCGACAGGGGCCACTACAATGAGCAGTTCTTC.

The genes are TRBV7-8 and TRBJ1-5, with a weak D call TRBD1 (6 bases). CDR1 is SGHVS, CDR2 FQNEAQ, per germline. Trimming removed 5 bases from V and 1 base from J, with 15 bases in between. The CDR3 is 16 amino acids. In DNA, the CDR3 is TGTGCCAGCAGCCCCACACTGGACAGCAGCAATCAGCCCCAGCATTTT. This gives the protein CASSPTLDSSNQPQHF.

This chain connects TRBV4-1 to TRBJ2-3; perhaps TRBD1 as D (5 bases). V gave up 4 bases and J gave up 3 bases, with 14 bases separating them. CDR1 and CDR2 (germline): MGHRA, YSYEKL. This CDR3 comprises 15 residues. The CDR3 spells CASSRIWQGTDTQYF. CDR3 nucleotides: TGCGCCAGCAGCCGGATTTGGCAGGGAACAGATACGCAGTATTTT.

In this sample, this clone turned up a few times. The rearrangement links TRBV4-1 to TRBJ1-2, with 11 bases aligning to TRBD1. The CDR3 loop spans 16 amino acids. Per the germline V gene, CDR1 is MGHRA and CDR2 is YSYEKL. J gave up 8 bases and V 3 bases, and 11 bases lay outside the gene matches. The CDR3 DNA sequence: TGCGCCAGCAGCCATACCTCCGGGGACAGGGGGATAGGCTACACCTTC. Its protein is CASSHTSGDRGIGYTF.